These 29 T cell receptor beta chains came from one sample sequenced in a study of cytomegalovirus exposure and HLA in healthy donors. It was with 60 Vbeta and 13 Jbeta primers that the PCR ran. TCRdb's table, derived via immunoSEQ multiplex PCR, lists solely in-frame clones and lacks some. This repertoire shows 150,000 to 250,000 clones, around 77% found once; its top ten account for less than 2%. The material sequenced was PBMCs. Receptors originate from a man aged 25 to 40 in good health and CMV-seronegative.

The V gene is TRBV18, the J gene TRBJ2-2, with D tentatively TRBD1 (6 bases). This CDR3 region has 16 residues. Trimming pared 1 base from V and 5 bases from J, leaving 14 bases between. Germline CDR1 KGHSH, CDR2 LQKENI. DNA of the CDR3: TGTGCCAGCTCACCACGTCCAGGGGCCACAACCGGGGAGCTGTTTTTT. Translating it yields CASSPRPGATTGELFF. Combining the CDR3 with reference TRBV18 and TRBJ2-2 gives the whole variable domain NAGVMQNPRHLVRRRGQEARLRCSPMKGHSHVYWYRQLPEEGLKFMVYLQKENIIDESGMPKERFSAEFPKEGPSILRIQQVVRGDSAAYFCASSPRPGATTGELFFGEGSRLTVL.

This chain joins TRBV27 and TRBJ2-7, with 13 bases identical to TRBD2. The CDR3 has 15 residues. CDR1 and CDR2 (germline): MNHEY, SMNVEV (reference sequence). The V gene end was trimmed by 5 bases and the J gene end by 5 bases; junction bases not matched to a gene: 6. The CDR3 here is CASSNTSGRGHEQYF. The CDR3 nucleotides read TGTGCCAGCAGTAATACTAGCGGGAGGGGACACGAGCAGTACTTC.

The J gene is TRBJ1-5, the V gene TRBV27; 9 bases align to TRBD1. This CDR3 region has 17 residues. The V and J ends lost 2 bases and 0 bases, in that order; junction bases with no gene match: 5. CDR1 and CDR2 (germline): MNHEY, SMNVEV (reference sequence). CDR3 bases: TGTGCCAGCAGTTTAAGGACAGGGGATCGTAGCAATCAGCCCCAGCATTTT. Its protein is CASSLRTGDRSNQPQHF.

V and J are TRBV11-2 and TRBJ2-3; D not certain. Per germline, CDR1 SGHAT and CDR2 FQNNGV. Trimming stripped 4 bases from V and 3 bases from J, with 8 bases between. The CDR3 is 13 amino acids. In DNA, the CDR3 is TGTGCCAGCAGCTCTGAGTTGACAGATACGCAGTATTTT. This sequence encodes CASSSELTDTQYF.

This chain links TRBV10-2 with TRBJ2-2; D might be TRBD2 (9 bases). The germline V gene encodes CDR1 WSHSY and CDR2 SAAADI. The V end was cut by 6 bases, the J end by 5 bases, with 31 bases between. The CDR3 length is 20 residues. The CDR3 nucleotides read TGCGCCAGCAGGGCAGGGGGCGAGGCGGGAGGGCTTCGGAGAACCGGGGAGCTGTTTTTT. Translating it yields CASRAGGEAGGLRRTGELFF.

This clone has more than one count but fewer than ten. The CDR3 sequence: CASIIPGQGLHVSYEQYF. CDR3 bases: TGTGCCAGCATTATTCCGGGACAGGGGTTACACGTCTCCTACGAGCAGTACTTC. This chain uses TRBV2 with TRBJ2-7; 10 positions agree with TRBD1. The CDR3 runs 18 residues. Germline V gene sequence: CDR1 SNHLY, CDR2 FYNNEI. V trimming: 7 bases; J trimming: 0 bases; junction bases outside the gene matches: 15.

This chain links TRBV18 with TRBJ2-7; 8 bases map to TRBD1. CDR3 length: 17 amino acids. V lost 3 bases to trimming and J lost 3 bases; unmatched junction nucleotides: 13. The germline CDR1 and CDR2 sequences are KGHSH and LQKENI. The CDR3 reads CASSPTGQAIPRYEQYF. The CDR3 DNA sequence: TGTGCCAGCTCACCGACGGGACAGGCTATTCCCCGCTACGAGCAGTACTTC.

The V call is TRBV10-3, the J call TRBJ2-1, with 8 bases matching TRBD2. After removal of 6 bases from V and 1 base from J, the junction contained 8 bases not matched to a gene. Germline V gene data show CDR1 as ENHRY and CDR2 as SYGVKD. The CDR3 is 16 amino acids. The CDR3 loop is CAISRGRGDSYNEQFF. Here the CDR3 DNA reads TGTGCCATCAGCCGGGGGCGGGGGGATTCCTACAATGAGCAGTTCTTC.

This sequence joins TRBV27 and TRBJ1-4; D is uncertain. Looked up from germline, CDR1 is MNHEY and CDR2 is SMNVEV (reference sequence). Deletions cut 6 bases from V and 1 base from J, with 9 bases between. The CDR3 loop spans 14 amino acids. The CDR3 bases are TGTGCCAGCAGGTCAGGCGAAACTAATGAAAAACTGTTTTTT. Translating gives CASRSGETNEKLFF.

The chain employs TRBV2 and TRBJ2-1, with D perhaps TRBD2 (6 bases). V lost 7 bases and J lost 2, with 12 bases in between. CDR3 length equals 14 residues. The germline gives CDR1 SNHLY, CDR2 FYNNEI. In DNA, the CDR3 is TGTGCCAGCACGGCAGGGAGGACCTACAATGAGCAGTTCTTC. Encoded protein: CASTAGRTYNEQFF.

This CDR3 is CASSQGSSGGGTHPYEQYF. CDR3 DNA: TGTGCCAGCAGCCAAGGAAGCTCAGGGGGCGGGACACACCCCTACGAGCAGTACTTC. The genes are TRBV14 and TRBJ2-7; the match to TRBD1 covers 8 bases. The CDR3 totals 19 residues. Germline lookup yields CDR1 SGHDN and CDR2 FVKESK. The V gene end was trimmed by 1 base and the J gene end by 2 bases; junction bases not matched to a gene: 16.

This clone showed up just a few times. The chain recombines TRBV29-1 with TRBJ2-7; 10 bases are shared with TRBD2. The CDR3 covers 15 residues. Germline V gene lookup returns CDR1 SQVTM and CDR2 ANQGSEA. Trimming cost V 3 bases and J 2 bases; bases outside gene matches: 7. DNA of the CDR3: TGCAGCGTTGACAATGAAGCGGGAGGGACCTACGAGCAGTACTTC. Translating it yields CSVDNEAGGTYEQYF.

This clone occurred a few times. V is TRBV7-6 and J is TRBJ2-7, with TRBD1 identical over 7 bases. The germline V gene has CDR1 SGHVS and CDR2 FNYEAQ. After removal of 5 bases from V and 3 bases from J, the junction contained 4 bases not matched to a gene. This CDR3 spans 13 amino acids. The CDR3 protein is CASSRGQIYEQYF. CDR3 coding DNA: TGTGCCAGCAGCCGGGGACAGATCTACGAGCAGTACTTC.

V usage is TRBV6-1 and J usage is TRBJ2-2, with 7 bases aligning to TRBD1. CDR3 length: 15 residues. J gave up 4 bases and V 3 bases, and 5 bases lay outside the gene matches. The germline CDR1 and CDR2 sequences are MNHNS and SASEGT. CDR3 residues: CASSEQGGFTGELFF. The DNA of the CDR3 is TGTGCCAGCAGTGAGCAAGGGGGCTTCACCGGGGAGCTGTTTTTT.

The gene calls are TRBV10-3 and TRBJ2-7, with D possibly TRBD2 on 6 matching bases. With 6 bases removed from V and 4 bases from J, the gap between germline ends came to 13 bases. The CDR3 length is 13 residues. CDR1 and CDR2 from the germline V gene are ENHRY and SYGVKD. CDR3 amino acids: CAIREGGWYEQYF. CDR3 coding DNA: TGTGCCATCAGGGAGGGCGGATGGTACGAGCAGTACTTC.

This clone appeared once. V is TRBV15 and J is TRBJ1-4, with 8 positions matching TRBD1. V shed 3 bases, J shed 4 bases, and the junction held 4 bases outside the gene matches. Germline V gene data show CDR1 as LNHNV and CDR2 as YYDKDF (reference sequence). This CDR3 is built from 15 residues. The CDR3 DNA reads TGTGCCACCAGCAGCTCAGGGGGCCTTAATGAAAAACTGTTTTTT. Translated: CATSSSGGLNEKLFF.

This clone showed up just a few times. The genes are TRBV30 and TRBJ1-2; 8 bases match TRBD1. Germline V gene data show CDR1 as GTSNPN and CDR2 as SVGIG (reference sequence). The ends lost 0 bases at V and 7 bases at J; junction bases unmatched: 4. There are 13 residues in the CDR3. CDR3 bases: TGTGCCTGGAGTGTACTGACAGGGGCTGGCTACACCTTC. Translated: CAWSVLTGAGYTF.

DNA for the CDR3: TGTGCCAGCAGCTTAGGGGTAGCGGGAGAAGAGACCCAGTACTTC. This sequence encodes CASSLGVAGEETQYF. This rearrangement joins TRBV13 to TRBJ2-5; 9 bases are a match to TRBD2. The CDR3 has 15 residues. The germline V gene has CDR1 PRHDT and CDR2 FYEKMQ (reference sequence). The V gene end was trimmed by 0 bases and the J gene end by 3 bases; junction bases not matched to a gene: 2.

This sequence joins TRBV19 and TRBJ2-3, with 9 nucleotides matching TRBD2. Germline V gives CDR1 LNHDA, CDR2 SQIVND (reference sequence). The trim removed 1 base at V and 3 bases at J, leaving 5 bases unmatched. The CDR3 runs 16 residues. The chain's CDR3 is CASSIAGGRGTDTQYF. In DNA form, the CDR3 reads TGTGCCAGTAGTATAGCAGGCGGGAGGGGAACAGATACGCAGTATTTT.

The gene calls are TRBV7-9 and TRBJ2-7; 9 bases are a match to TRBD2. Germline CDR1 SEHNR, CDR2 FQNEAQ (reference sequence). This CDR3 has 19 residues. The V and J ends lost 4 bases and 5 bases, in that order; junction bases with no gene match: 21. The CDR3 loop is CASSSSRGGRAGEGHEQYF. The CDR3 region has the DNA TGTGCCAGCAGCTCATCGCGGGGCGGGAGGGCCGGTGAGGGGCACGAGCAGTACTTC. The full variable domain, its missing parts supplied by reference TRBV7-9 and TRBJ2-7, is DTGVSQNPRHKITKRGQNVTFRCDPISEHNRLYWYRQTLGQGPEFLTYFQNEAQLEKSRLLSDRFSAERPKGSFSTLEIQRTEQGDSAMYLCASSSSRGGRAGEGHEQYFGPGTRLTVT.

The rearrangement uses TRBV6-1 and TRBJ2-5, with D possibly matching TRBD1 (5 bases). The J call may not be correct, given that the DNA end is closer to TRBJ2-7. The CDR3 spans 12 residues. CDR1 is MNHNS and CDR2 is SASEGT in the germline V gene. CDR3 protein: CASRGPAYEQYF. The CDR3 DNA reads as TGTGCCAGCAGGGGGCCAGCCTACGAGCAGTACTTC.

The table lists this clone with a few counts. CDR3 nucleotides: TGTGCCAGTAGTATAGTAGGCAGGGCCGACGGGGAGCTGTTTTTT. Its protein is CASSIVGRADGELFF. The chain combines TRBV19 with TRBJ2-2; the D gene is possibly TRBD1 (5 bases). The V end was cut by 1 base, the J end by 7 bases, with 13 bases between. This CDR3 is built from 15 residues. CDR1 and CDR2 (germline): LNHDA, SQIVND (reference sequence).

As regards this clone: Additional DNA sequences in this sample encode the identical CDR3. In DNA form, the CDR3 reads TGTGCCAGCAGTTTGGGACTTGGGTATGGCTACACCTTC. Encoded protein: CASSLGLGYGYTF. The gene calls are TRBV28 and TRBJ1-2; a weak D match, TRBD1 (5 bases). The CDR3 spans 13 residues. In germline, CDR1 is MDHEN, CDR2 SYDVKM. Trimming left V 3 bases short and J 5 bases short, with 10 bases between.

This clone was observed a few times. This chain uses TRBV25-1 with TRBJ2-7; 11 nucleotides agree with TRBD1. The CDR3 runs 14 residues. V was pared by 7 bases and J by 5 bases, with 7 bases of the junction left unmatched. Germline V gives CDR1 MGHDK, CDR2 SYGVNS. In DNA form, the CDR3 reads TGTGCCAGCAAGCGGACAGGGGGCATAAACGAGCAGTACTTC. Translated: CASKRTGGINEQYF.

The chain carries TRBV28 and TRBJ2-5, with 10 bases matching TRBD2. The CDR3 is made up of 16 amino acids. Per the germline V gene, CDR1 is MDHEN and CDR2 is SYDVKM. Losses at the gene ends were 5 bases for V and 4 bases for J; bases not matched to a gene: 10. The CDR3 DNA is TGTGCCAGCAGTCCAACGACTAGCGGGTGGGGAGAGACCCAGTACTTC. This codes for CASSPTTSGWGETQYF. Drawing the rest from reference TRBV28 and TRBJ2-5, the complete variable domain is DVKVTQSSRYLVKRTGEKVFLECVQDMDHENMFWYRQDPGLGLRLIYFSYDVKMKEKGDIPEGYSVSREKKERFSLILESASTNQTSMYLCASSPTTSGWGETQYFGPGTRLLVL.

CDR3: CASSLSRLLSPLHF. CDR3 coding DNA: TGTGCCAGCAGTTTATCCAGACTGCTGTCACCCCTCCACTTT. J is TRBJ1-6 and V is TRBV27; D not certain. With 0 bases removed from V and 10 bases from J, the gap between germline ends came to 10 bases. The germline gives CDR1 MNHEY, CDR2 SMNVEV (reference sequence). The CDR3 is 14 amino acids.

This clone was detected only a few times. This chain links TRBV5-1 with TRBJ2-2; the match to TRBD2 covers 8 bases. CDR3 length equals 17 residues. Trimming cost V 5 bases and J 4 bases; bases outside gene matches: 13. Germline values: CDR1 SGHRS, CDR2 YFSETQ. Here the CDR3 reads CASRTLEAGDATGELFF. The CDR3 nucleotides read TGCGCCAGCAGGACCCTTGAAGCGGGAGATGCCACCGGGGAGCTGTTTTTT.

The rearrangement uses TRBV7-3 and TRBJ2-1; 10 nucleotides agree with TRBD1. This CDR3 contains 15 residues. The germline V gene encodes CDR1 SGHTA and CDR2 FQGTGA. V was clipped by 0 bases and J by 9 bases; unmatched bases: 5. DNA of the CDR3: TGTGCCAGCAGCTTAACGAACGACAGGGGGCTTGAGCAGTTCTTC. Its protein is CASSLTNDRGLEQFF.

The rearrangement links TRBV6-1 to TRBJ2-5; no firm D call. Between the trimmed V and J ends, which lost 8 bases and 5 bases, there was a span of 3 bases. The CDR3 is 9 amino acids. Germline loops: CDR1 MNHNS, CDR2 SASEGT. Written as DNA, the CDR3 is TGTGCCAGCGCGGAGACCCAGTACTTC. Translating it yields CASAETQYF.